A selection of T cell receptor beta chains follows, all from one sample in a study of T cell changes during pregnancy in multiple sclerosis. The assay was immunoSEQ multiplex PCR, and TCRdb's table has in-frame clones only and misses some. The sample lists some 80,000 clones, about 93% occurring once. The sample was CD4+ T cells from peripheral blood mononuclear cells, taken after pregnancy. These receptors all stem from a female donor with multiple sclerosis, enrolled in a pregnancy study. Each CDR3 is given with its conserved first and last residue. The order of the fields is clone size, V gene, J gene, D gene, CDR3 DNA, CDR3 protein. A D gene is named only where the DNA matches it firmly. Clone size is shown for a subset of rows, as once, few, many or a class of expanded clone.

clone_size: -
v_call: TRBV4-2
j_call: TRBJ1-1
d_call: -
cdr3_nt: TGTGCCAGCAGTATAAAAGGGGGCACTGAAGCTTTCTTT
cdr3_aa: CASSIKGGTEAFF

clone_size: -
v_call: TRBV18
j_call: TRBJ2-6
d_call: -
cdr3_nt: TGTGCCAGCGCCGCCGCGGTGTCTGGGGCCAACGTCCTGACTTTC
cdr3_aa: CASAAAVSGANVLTF

clone_size: -
v_call: TRBV19
j_call: TRBJ2-5
d_call: -
cdr3_nt: TGTGCCAGTAGTCGGGGGTTGGGTCTGGCCCAGTACTTC
cdr3_aa: CASSRGLGLAQYF

clone_size: -
v_call: TRBV4-2
j_call: TRBJ2-1
d_call: TRBD2
cdr3_nt: TGTGCCAGCAGCCAAGCCCTACTAGCGGGAGCCTACAATGAGCAGTTCTTC
cdr3_aa: CASSQALLAGAYNEQFF

clone_size: -
v_call: TRBV30
j_call: TRBJ2-2
d_call: TRBD2
cdr3_nt: TGTGCCTGGAGTGTCCTAGCGGGAGTAAGAACCGGGGAGCTGTTTTTT
cdr3_aa: CAWSVLAGVRTGELFF

clone_size: -
v_call: TRBV10-3
j_call: TRBJ2-3
d_call: TRBD1
cdr3_nt: TGTGCCATCAGTGAGATAACAGGGGGCGCAAATTCGGTCCCCCGTCCCACAGATACGCAGTATTTT
cdr3_aa: CAISEITGGANSVPRPTDTQYF

clone_size: few
v_call: TRBV30
j_call: TRBJ1-1
d_call: TRBD1
cdr3_nt: TGTGCCTGGAGCGGATCCGACAGGGGGATTGGTGAAGCTTTCTTT
cdr3_aa: CAWSGSDRGIGEAFF

clone_size: -
v_call: TRBV7-2
j_call: TRBJ1-5
d_call: TRBD1
cdr3_nt: TGTGCCAGCAGCTTAGACCCTGGACAGGGATGGTATCAGCCCCAGCATTTT
cdr3_aa: CASSLDPGQGWYQPQHF

clone_size: -
v_call: TRBV14
j_call: TRBJ2-1
d_call: TRBD1
cdr3_nt: TGTGCCAGCAGCCAAAAACAGGGGGCAAGAAACAATGAGCAGTTCTTC
cdr3_aa: CASSQKQGARNNEQFF

clone_size: -
v_call: TRBV7-9
j_call: TRBJ1-4
d_call: -
cdr3_nt: TGTGCCAGCAGCTTAGATGGGGCAGATGGTGAAAAACTGTTTTTT
cdr3_aa: CASSLDGADGEKLFF

clone_size: -
v_call: TRBV5-1
j_call: TRBJ1-3
d_call: -
cdr3_nt: TGCGCCAGCAGCTTGGAGCAGGGGATTGCTGGAAACACCATATATTTT
cdr3_aa: CASSLEQGIAGNTIYF

clone_size: -
v_call: TRBV28
j_call: TRBJ2-7
d_call: -
cdr3_nt: TGTGCCAGCAGCCTCGGGAACCTGATCTACGAGCAGTACTTC
cdr3_aa: CASSLGNLIYEQYF

clone_size: -
v_call: TRBV4-2
j_call: TRBJ2-1
d_call: -
cdr3_nt: TGTGCCAGCAGCCGGGTAGGGGGAGACAATGAGCAGTTCTTC
cdr3_aa: CASSRVGGDNEQFF

clone_size: -
v_call: TRBV28
j_call: TRBJ1-2
d_call: -
cdr3_nt: TGTGCCAGCAATTCCTTGCCACCGGGCTATGGCTACACCTTC
cdr3_aa: CASNSLPPGYGYTF

clone_size: -
v_call: TRBV28
j_call: TRBJ2-2
d_call: -
cdr3_nt: TGTGCCAGCAGTTTTTTGCGGGGCACCGGGGAGCTGTTTTTT
cdr3_aa: CASSFLRGTGELFF

clone_size: -
v_call: TRBV30
j_call: TRBJ2-5
d_call: TRBD2
cdr3_nt: TGTGCCTCCCTCGCGCGGGGGAGAGGCGGAGAGACCCAGTACTTC
cdr3_aa: CASLARGRGGETQYF

clone_size: -
v_call: TRBV6-1
j_call: TRBJ2-3
d_call: -
cdr3_nt: TGTGCCAGCAGGAGGGACACCTTCACAGATACGCAGTATTTT
cdr3_aa: CASRRDTFTDTQYF

clone_size: -
v_call: TRBV6-5
j_call: TRBJ2-3
d_call: TRBD2
cdr3_nt: TGTGCCAGCAGTTACTCATTAGCGGGAGCGGGAGATACGCAGTATTTT
cdr3_aa: CASSYSLAGAGDTQYF

clone_size: -
v_call: TRBV5-4
j_call: TRBJ2-5
d_call: TRBD1
cdr3_nt: TGTGCCAGCAGCGCTGGGACAGGGGTCTTGGAGACCCAGTACTTC
cdr3_aa: CASSAGTGVLETQYF

clone_size: -
v_call: TRBV6-1
j_call: TRBJ2-7
d_call: -
cdr3_nt: TGTGCCAGCAGGACTGACAGCCCCTACGAGCAGTACTTC
cdr3_aa: CASRTDSPYEQYF

clone_size: -
v_call: TRBV6-6
j_call: TRBJ2-7
d_call: TRBD1
cdr3_nt: TGTGCCAGCAGCCGGGACAGGGTAATAGGCTACGAGCAGTACTTC
cdr3_aa: CASSRDRVIGYEQYF

clone_size: -
v_call: TRBV5-1
j_call: TRBJ2-7
d_call: TRBD2
cdr3_nt: TGCGCCAGCAGCCGGACTAGCGGCTACGAGCAGTACTTC
cdr3_aa: CASSRTSGYEQYF

clone_size: -
v_call: TRBV29-1
j_call: TRBJ2-3
d_call: TRBD2
cdr3_nt: TGCAGCGCCTTAAGACTAGCGGGAGACACAGATACGCAGTATTTT
cdr3_aa: CSALRLAGDTDTQYF

clone_size: -
v_call: TRBV30
j_call: TRBJ1-2
d_call: -
cdr3_nt: TGTGCCTGGGAGCACTATGGCTACACCTTC
cdr3_aa: CAWEHYGYTF

clone_size: -
v_call: TRBV4-2
j_call: TRBJ2-1
d_call: -
cdr3_nt: TGTGCCAGCAGCCAAGGGGAGGTTCCCTACAATGAGCAGTTCTTC
cdr3_aa: CASSQGEVPYNEQFF

clone_size: -
v_call: TRBV2
j_call: TRBJ1-2
d_call: TRBD1
cdr3_nt: TGTGCCAGCAGTCCCGACAGGGGTAACTATGGCTACACCTTC
cdr3_aa: CASSPDRGNYGYTF

clone_size: once
v_call: TRBV6-5
j_call: TRBJ1-2
d_call: -
cdr3_nt: TGTGCCAGCAGTTCCCATGGCCTCTCTAACTATGGCTACACCTTC
cdr3_aa: CASSSHGLSNYGYTF

clone_size: -
v_call: TRBV18
j_call: TRBJ1-2
d_call: -
cdr3_nt: TGTGCCAGCTCACCAGGGGGCGATGGCTACACCTTC
cdr3_aa: CASSPGGDGYTF

clone_size: -
v_call: TRBV4-1
j_call: TRBJ2-5
d_call: -
cdr3_nt: TGCGCCAGCAGCCAAGATAAACAGGTTAGGGGGACCCAGTACTTC
cdr3_aa: CASSQDKQVRGTQYF

clone_size: -
v_call: TRBV19
j_call: TRBJ2-4
d_call: -
cdr3_nt: TGTGCCAGTAGTAAGGAGGTGGGTTCAATCGCCAAAAACATTCAGTACTTC
cdr3_aa: CASSKEVGSIAKNIQYF

clone_size: once
v_call: TRBV28
j_call: TRBJ2-5
d_call: -
cdr3_nt: TGTGCCAGCAGCCAACACCTGACCCAGTACTTC
cdr3_aa: CASSQHLTQYF

clone_size: -
v_call: TRBV15
j_call: TRBJ2-2
d_call: TRBD2
cdr3_nt: TGTGCCACCCGGGAGGGCTTTGCCGGGGAGCTGTTTTTT
cdr3_aa: CATREGFAGELFF

clone_size: once
v_call: TRBV6-1
j_call: TRBJ2-7
d_call: -
cdr3_nt: TGTGCCAGCAGTACTAGGGGGTACGAGCAGTACTTC
cdr3_aa: CASSTRGYEQYF

clone_size: -
v_call: TRBV19
j_call: TRBJ1-2
d_call: -
cdr3_nt: TGTGCCAGTAAGAGACAGTCTAACTATGGCTACACCTTC
cdr3_aa: CASKRQSNYGYTF

clone_size: -
v_call: TRBV28
j_call: TRBJ2-3
d_call: TRBD2
cdr3_nt: TGTGCCAGCAGTCCGGGGGGATCCATGGCAGATACGCAGTATTTT
cdr3_aa: CASSPGGSMADTQYF

clone_size: -
v_call: TRBV18
j_call: TRBJ1-4
d_call: TRBD1
cdr3_nt: TGTGCCAGCTCACCAATTAGCAGGGGGAATGAAAAACTGTTTTTT
cdr3_aa: CASSPISRGNEKLFF

clone_size: -
v_call: TRBV15
j_call: TRBJ2-7
d_call: -
cdr3_nt: TGTGCCACCGGCGGGTTTCGGGGCGAGCAGTACTTC
cdr3_aa: CATGGFRGEQYF

clone_size: -
v_call: TRBV4-3
j_call: TRBJ2-2
d_call: -
cdr3_nt: TGCGCCAGCAGCCAAGAGGAAGCGACAGGAGTCTACACCGGGGAGCTGTTTTTT
cdr3_aa: CASSQEEATGVYTGELFF

clone_size: -
v_call: TRBV29-1
j_call: TRBJ2-5
d_call: TRBD1
cdr3_nt: TGCGGCGCCGCCCCCGGGACAGGGGAGACCCAGTACTTC
cdr3_aa: CGAAPGTGETQYF

clone_size: -
v_call: TRBV5-1
j_call: TRBJ2-3
d_call: -
cdr3_nt: TGCGCCAGCAGCCCGGAGGGGTGGAACACAGATACGCAGTATTTT
cdr3_aa: CASSPEGWNTDTQYF

clone_size: -
v_call: TRBV4-2
j_call: TRBJ2-5
d_call: TRBD1
cdr3_nt: TGTGCCAGCAGCCCCCGGACAGGGGGCCTGGAGACCCAGTACTTC
cdr3_aa: CASSPRTGGLETQYF

clone_size: -
v_call: TRBV28
j_call: TRBJ2-2
d_call: TRBD1
cdr3_nt: TGTGCCGGGGGACAGGCGAACACCGGGGAGCTGTTTTTT
cdr3_aa: CAGGQANTGELFF

clone_size: once
v_call: TRBV2
j_call: TRBJ2-7
d_call: -
cdr3_nt: TGTGCCAGCAGTTCCCCCTGGCTGTCCTACGAGCAGTACTTC
cdr3_aa: CASSSPWLSYEQYF

clone_size: -
v_call: TRBV25-1
j_call: TRBJ2-6
d_call: -
cdr3_nt: TGTGCCAGCAGAGAGTCTGGGGCCAACGTCCTGACTTTC
cdr3_aa: CASRESGANVLTF

clone_size: -
v_call: TRBV10-3
j_call: TRBJ2-1
d_call: -
cdr3_nt: TGTGCCATCAGTGAGGCGGACAGAAGCTCCTACAATGAGCAGTTCTTC
cdr3_aa: CAISEADRSSYNEQFF

clone_size: -
v_call: TRBV5-1
j_call: TRBJ1-2
d_call: TRBD1
cdr3_nt: TGCGCCAGCAGCGTGGGACAGGGGAACTATGGCTACACCTTC
cdr3_aa: CASSVGQGNYGYTF

clone_size: -
v_call: TRBV5-1
j_call: TRBJ2-1
d_call: TRBD1
cdr3_nt: TGCGCCAGCAGCTTGGACGGGTGGGACAGCTCCTACAATGAGCAGTTCTTC
cdr3_aa: CASSLDGWDSSYNEQFF

clone_size: few
v_call: TRBV29-1
j_call: TRBJ2-1
d_call: -
cdr3_nt: TGCAGCGTTGGCCCGGGTTCCTACAATGAGCAGTTCTTC
cdr3_aa: CSVGPGSYNEQFF

clone_size: -
v_call: TRBV30
j_call: TRBJ2-5
d_call: -
cdr3_nt: TGTGCCTGGGGAGGTCGGACTTCGGAGACCCAGTACTTC
cdr3_aa: CAWGGRTSETQYF

clone_size: -
v_call: TRBV7-7
j_call: TRBJ2-5
d_call: TRBD1
cdr3_nt: TGTGCTAGCTTAAGGGGGACAGGGCCCCAAGAGACCCAGTACTTC
cdr3_aa: CASLRGTGPQETQYF

clone_size: -
v_call: TRBV14
j_call: TRBJ2-7
d_call: TRBD1
cdr3_nt: TGTGCCAGCAGCGTAAACGCCAGGGGGGAGCAGTACTTC
cdr3_aa: CASSVNARGEQYF

clone_size: -
v_call: TRBV7-2
j_call: TRBJ1-3
d_call: -
cdr3_nt: TGTGCCAGCAGCTCTGACAGCTCTGGAAACACCATATATTTT
cdr3_aa: CASSSDSSGNTIYF

clone_size: -
v_call: TRBV6-1
j_call: TRBJ1-3
d_call: -
cdr3_nt: TGTGCCAGCATTAAGGGGTGGGGATCTGGAAACACCATATATTTT
cdr3_aa: CASIKGWGSGNTIYF

clone_size: few
v_call: TRBV19
j_call: TRBJ2-1
d_call: TRBD1
cdr3_nt: TGTGCCAGTAACCCCTCTGGGACAGGGGGAATTGGTGAGCAGTTCTTC
cdr3_aa: CASNPSGTGGIGEQFF